These T cell receptor beta chains were read from a single sample in a study of OX40 agonist ivuxolimab in advanced cancers. Using immunoSEQ multiplex PCR, the repertoire was profiled, and TCRdb retains in-frame clones only, with some absent. The data show about 90,000 clones, with about 90% seen just once and around 0.16% held by the top ten. Sequencing was performed on CD4+ or CD8+ T cells sorted from blood, taken in a trial of the OX40 agonist ivuxolimab. The receptors derive from an adult with an advanced solid tumor such as melanoma, head and neck, liver or kidney cancer. Each CDR3 is given with its conserved first and last residue. The D gene is left open where the match is weak. Size is omitted from some rows. Given values are once, few, many or a class for expanded clones.

clone size,J gene,D gene,V gene,CDR3 DNA,CDR3 protein
.,TRBJ1-1,TRBD1,TRBV19,TGTGCCAGTAGTTCACCGGGACAGGGGGTCACTGAAGCTTTCTTT,CASSSPGQGVTEAFF
.,TRBJ2-3,TRBD2,TRBV19,TGTGCCAGTAGTCGTCTAGCGGGGAGCACAGATACGCAGTATTTT,CASSRLAGSTDTQYF
.,TRBJ2-4,TRBD2,TRBV29-1,TGCAGCGTAGGCGGGTCTAGCGGGGTGGGAAACATTCAGTACTTC,CSVGGSSGVGNIQYF
.,TRBJ1-6,.,TRBV21-1,TGTGCCAGCAGCAAAGAGCTAGGGTGGGACGGAACCTCCTATAATTCACCCCTCCACTTT,CASSKELGWDGTSYNSPLHF
.,TRBJ2-1,TRBD2,TRBV5-1,TGCGCCAGCAGCTTGGGACTAGCGGGGTTCAATGAGCAGTTCTTC,CASSLGLAGFNEQFF
.,TRBJ2-7,.,TRBV6-1,TGTGCCAGCAGTGTGTACAACAACGAGCAGTACTTC,CASSVYNNEQYF
.,TRBJ1-2,.,TRBV9,TGTGCCAGCAGCGTAGAGGACAGTGGTGACGGCTACACCTTC,CASSVEDSGDGYTF
.,TRBJ1-4,TRBD1,TRBV6-5,TGTGCCAGCAGACCGACAGGGAATGAAAAACTGTTTTTT,CASRPTGNEKLFF
.,TRBJ2-3,TRBD1,TRBV19,TGTGCCAGTACCTCAATAGGGGGCGCAGGGACAGATACGCAGTATTTT,CASTSIGGAGTDTQYF
.,TRBJ2-4,.,TRBV30,TGTGCCTGGACTTCTAATCTGGGGTCCAAAAACATTCAGTACTTC,CAWTSNLGSKNIQYF
once,TRBJ1-5,TRBD1,TRBV2,TGTGCCAGCAGTCACTACCGGGACAGGTATTGGCAGCCCCAGCATTTT,CASSHYRDRYWQPQHF
.,TRBJ2-1,TRBD2,TRBV15,TGTGCCACCAGCAGTCTGGGGACTAGGGGCAATGAGCAGTTCTTC,CATSSLGTRGNEQFF
.,TRBJ1-1,.,TRBV18,TGTGCCAGCTCACCACGGGGGCAGAGGGACACTGAAGCTTTCTTT,CASSPRGQRDTEAFF
.,TRBJ2-7,TRBD2,TRBV7-2,TGTGCCAGCAGCTCTAGCGGGAGACGGAACGAGCAGTACTTC,CASSSSGRRNEQYF
.,TRBJ2-1,.,TRBV29-1,TGCAGCGTTGAAAGTCGGGCCAATGAGCAGTTCTTC,CSVESRANEQFF
.,TRBJ1-2,TRBD1,TRBV11-2,TGTGCCAGCAGCTTACGTCCCGGGGGACAGGGGGCGTATGGCTACACCTTC,CASSLRPGGQGAYGYTF
once,TRBJ2-7,TRBD1,TRBV28,TGTGCCAGCAGTTTGACAGGGGGCTTCTACGAGCAGTACTTC,CASSLTGGFYEQYF
.,TRBJ2-4,.,TRBV28,TGTGCCAGCAGTTTAGCCGGGGGTAAGGAGATTCAGTACTTC,CASSLAGGKEIQYF
once,TRBJ2-7,.,TRBV30,TGTGCCTGGAGTGTTAAAAACGAGCAGTACTTC,CAWSVKNEQYF
.,TRBJ1-1,.,TRBV19,TGTGCCAGTAGTCCGCGACAGGTATGGTCAGCTTTCTTT,CASSPRQVWSAFF
.,TRBJ1-1,.,TRBV30,TGTGCCTGGAGCAAGGCCAGGGACACTGAAGCTTTCTTT,CAWSKARDTEAFF
.,TRBJ2-7,.,TRBV5-4,TGTGCCAGCAGCAAAGAGGCCCAGAGGGACAACGAGCAGTACTTC,CASSKEAQRDNEQYF
.,TRBJ2-1,.,TRBV7-8,TGTGCCAGCGGGCTCTCCTACAATGAGCAGTTCTTC,CASGLSYNEQFF
.,TRBJ2-5,.,TRBV29-1,TGCAGCGCCCGAGCCAGCTCTGGTGAGACCCAGTACTTC,CSARASSGETQYF
.,TRBJ2-7,.,TRBV5-4,TGTGCCAGCAGCTTGGGGGGCACCAACTACGAGCAGTACTTC,CASSLGGTNYEQYF
.,TRBJ1-4,TRBD1,TRBV28,TGTGCCAGCAGCCCAGGGACAGGGAGAACTAATGAAAAACTGTTTTTT,CASSPGTGRTNEKLFF
.,TRBJ1-1,.,TRBV6-1,TGTGCCAGCAGTACAGGAGACCACACTGAAGCTTTCTTT,CASSTGDHTEAFF
.,TRBJ2-2,.,TRBV25-1,TGTGCCAGCAGTGAAACTTTGACCGGGGAGCTGTTTTTT,CASSETLTGELFF
.,TRBJ1-1,TRBD1,TRBV16,TGTGCCAGCAGCGACCCCGGGACAGGGAACACTGAAGCTTTCTTT,CASSDPGTGNTEAFF
.,TRBJ1-6,.,TRBV9,TGTGCCAGCAGCGTAGCCGGCTCTGGGGGGTCACCCCTCCACTTT,CASSVAGSGGSPLHF
.,TRBJ2-2,.,TRBV19,TGTGCCAGTAGAGTCATCGCGAACACCGGGGAGCTGTTTTTT,CASRVIANTGELFF
.,TRBJ2-7,TRBD1,TRBV18,TGTGCCAGCTCGCCTAAACAGGGGACGGCGGGCGAGCAGTACTTC,CASSPKQGTAGEQYF
.,TRBJ2-7,.,TRBV11-3,TGTGCCAGCAGCCCGAATCCAGGGGCCGAGCAGTACTTC,CASSPNPGAEQYF
.,TRBJ2-7,TRBD1,TRBV19,TGTGCCACCTCGTATCTGGGGGACAGGGCCTACGAGCAGTACTTC,CATSYLGDRAYEQYF